These T cell receptor beta chains were read from a single sample in a study of T cell responses to AZD1222 COVID-19 vaccine. Profiled with immunoSEQ multiplex PCR; TCRdb holds only in-frame clones, not every one. The table has 78,000 or so clones, around 80% seen once. Sequencing was performed on peripheral blood, taken 28 days after the second AZD1222 dose. These receptors originate from an adult who received the AZD1222 COVID-19 vaccine. Each CDR3 is given with its conserved first and last residue. D genes are given only for firm matches. Size is stated for part of the rows, as once, few or many counts, or as a class when the clone is expanded.

j_call | d_call | clone_size | v_call | cdr3_aa | cdr3_nt
TRBJ1-6 | TRBD1 | NA | TRBV28 | CASFEQGFNSPLHF | TGTGCCAGCTTCGAACAGGGGTTTAATTCACCCCTCCACTTT
TRBJ2-7 | TRBD1 | NA | TRBV15 | CATSREVGTGVSEQYF | TGTGCCACCAGCAGAGAGGTCGGGACAGGGGTCAGCGAGCAGTACTTC
TRBJ1-1 | TRBD1 | few | TRBV18 | CASSPIQTGVMNTEAFF | TGTGCCAGCTCACCGATTCAGACAGGGGTGATGAACACTGAAGCTTTCTTT
TRBJ2-5 | NA | once | TRBV29-1 | CSAAPIQETQYF | TGCAGCGCTGCGCCTATCCAAGAGACCCAGTACTTC
TRBJ1-2 | TRBD1 | NA | TRBV11-2 | CASSEDRQGYYGYTF | TGTGCCAGCAGCGAGGATAGACAGGGGTACTATGGCTACACCTTC
TRBJ1-1 | TRBD1 | NA | TRBV7-6 | CASSSTGGITEAFF | TGTGCCAGCAGCTCGACAGGGGGCATCACTGAAGCTTTCTTT
TRBJ2-2 | TRBD1 | NA | TRBV28 | CAALDRHNTGELFF | TGTGCCGCCTTGGACAGGCACAACACCGGGGAGCTGTTTTTT
TRBJ2-5 | NA | NA | TRBV11-2 | CASSLRWDQETQYF | TGTGCCAGCAGCTTACGGTGGGACCAAGAGACCCAGTACTTC
TRBJ2-5 | TRBD2 | NA | TRBV6-1 | CASSEKRGGLYQETQYF | TGTGCCAGCAGTGAAAAGCGGGGGGGATTGTACCAAGAGACCCAGTACTTC
TRBJ2-1 | NA | NA | TRBV4-2 | CASSQGTNLYNEQFF | TGTGCCAGCAGCCAGGGGACAAACCTCTACAATGAGCAGTTCTTC
TRBJ2-1 | NA | NA | TRBV7-2 | CASSEEVAEYNEQFF | TGTGCCAGCAGCGAGGAGGTAGCGGAGTACAATGAGCAGTTCTTC
TRBJ1-6 | NA | NA | TRBV10-3 | CAIRSGQLDPHNSPLHF | TGTGCCATCAGGAGTGGACAGCTTGACCCGCACAATTCACCCCTCCACTTT
TRBJ1-2 | TRBD1 | NA | TRBV18 | CASSQGAVYGYTF | TGTGCCAGCTCACAGGGGGCTGTCTATGGCTACACCTTC
TRBJ2-5 | NA | NA | TRBV30 | CAWNGGPLGRGGETQYF | TGTGCCTGGAATGGGGGGCCCCTCGGTAGGGGAGGGGAGACCCAGTACTTC
TRBJ1-6 | NA | NA | TRBV9 | CASSESGTMGSPLHF | TGTGCCAGCAGCGAGTCCGGGACGATGGGATCACCCCTCCACTTT
TRBJ2-1 | TRBD1 | NA | TRBV29-1 | CSVPGTGAPNEQFF | TGCAGCGTACCCGGGACAGGGGCTCCCAATGAGCAGTTCTTC
TRBJ1-1 | NA | NA | TRBV11-2 | CASSVNLNTEAFF | TGTGCCAGCAGCGTCAACTTGAACACTGAAGCTTTCTTT
TRBJ2-3 | NA | NA | TRBV6-5 | CASRTIGGTDTQYF | TGTGCCAGCAGGACCATTGGGGGCACAGATACGCAGTATTTT
TRBJ1-2 | NA | NA | TRBV11-2 | CASSLGQGGYGYTF | TGTGCCAGCAGCTTAGGCCAGGGAGGCTATGGCTACACCTTC
TRBJ2-1 | NA | NA | TRBV27 | CASSLGDPNYNEQFF | TGTGCCAGCAGTTTGGGGGACCCCAACTACAATGAGCAGTTCTTC
TRBJ2-1 | NA | once | TRBV2 | CASSEAPSQFF | TGTGCCAGCAGTGAGGCACCCTCACAGTTCTTC
TRBJ2-1 | TRBD2 | few | TRBV28 | CASSDTQREFNEQFF | TGTGCCAGCAGTGATACCCAGCGGGAATTCAATGAGCAGTTCTTC
TRBJ1-3 | NA | NA | TRBV5-1 | CASSPGSGTGNTIYF | TGCGCCAGCAGCCCTGGCTCGGGGACTGGAAACACCATATATTTT
TRBJ2-3 | NA | NA | TRBV7-9 | CASSLAMGVSTDTQYF | TGTGCCAGCAGCTTAGCTATGGGAGTATCCACAGATACGCAGTATTTT
TRBJ2-7 | TRBD2 | NA | TRBV4-3 | CASSQELAESYEQYF | TGCGCCAGCAGCCAAGAACTAGCGGAGTCCTACGAGCAGTACTTC
TRBJ2-3 | TRBD2 | NA | TRBV3-1/TRBV3-2 | CASSPSGLAGGPSTDTQYF | TGTGCCAGCAGCCCCTCGGGACTAGCGGGGGGACCTAGCACAGATACGCAGTATTTT
TRBJ2-5 | NA | NA | TRBV5-6 | CASSEFRESSETQYF | TGTGCCAGCAGCGAATTTAGGGAGTCGTCGGAGACCCAGTACTTC
TRBJ2-1 | NA | NA | TRBV28 | CASSLSSGGPQNEQFF | TGTGCCAGCAGTTTATCCAGCGGAGGACCACAAAATGAGCAGTTCTTC
TRBJ2-3 | TRBD1 | NA | TRBV5-4 | CASSLEQGAQTDTQYF | TGTGCCAGCAGCTTGGAGCAGGGGGCGCAAACAGATACGCAGTATTTT
TRBJ1-2 | NA | NA | TRBV3-1/TRBV3-2 | CASSQEDVFYTF | TGTGCCAGCAGCCAAGAGGATGTTTTCTACACCTTC
TRBJ2-1 | NA | NA | TRBV7-8 | CASSLVGGNFHEQFF | TGTGCCAGCAGCTTAGTCGGGGGCAACTTTCATGAGCAGTTCTTC
TRBJ2-7 | TRBD1 | NA | TRBV19 | CASSITGQAYEQYF | TGTGCCAGTAGTATCACGGGACAGGCCTACGAGCAGTACTTC
TRBJ2-7 | TRBD1 | NA | TRBV28 | CASSELDRGRTYEQYF | TGTGCCAGCAGTGAATTAGACAGGGGCAGAACCTACGAGCAGTACTTC
TRBJ1-5 | NA | NA | TRBV30 | CAWSPLSSNQPQHF | TGTGCCTGGAGTCCTCTGTCGAGCAATCAGCCCCAGCATTTT
TRBJ1-1 | NA | few | TRBV23-1 | CASSPGTWKNTEAFF | TGCGCCAGCAGTCCCGGGACATGGAAGAACACTGAAGCTTTCTTT
TRBJ2-3 | TRBD2 | once | TRBV4-1 | CASSQGGGEGLLDTQYF | TGCGCCAGCAGCCAAGGTGGGGGGGAGGGCCTTTTAGATACGCAGTATTTT
TRBJ1-5 | NA | once | TRBV6-5 | CASRQTGAGNQPQHF | TGTGCCAGCAGACAGACCGGGGCGGGCAATCAGCCCCAGCATTTT
TRBJ1-4 | NA | NA | TRBV7-2 | CASSLAGVQGQGEKLFF | TGTGCCAGCAGCTTAGCCGGTGTCCAGGGTCAGGGAGAAAAACTGTTTTTT
TRBJ2-6 | NA | NA | TRBV21-1 | CASSKIEGPMGVVLTF | TGTGCCAGCAGCAAGATTGAAGGTCCTATGGGCGTCGTCCTGACTTTC
TRBJ2-5 | NA | NA | TRBV4-2 | CASSQDVIAGRETQYF | TGTGCCAGCAGCCAAGATGTTATCGCGGGGAGGGAGACCCAGTACTTC
TRBJ2-1 | NA | NA | TRBV2 | CASSEWGYNEQFF | TGTGCCAGCAGTGAATGGGGTTACAATGAGCAGTTCTTC
TRBJ1-4 | NA | few | TRBV15 | CATSLGGLAEKLFF | TGTGCCACCAGCTTGGGGGGTCTAGCTGAAAAACTGTTTTTT